The rows below give T cell receptor beta chains drawn from one sample of a study of graft-versus-host responses after intestinal transplantation. TCRdb's table, derived via immunoSEQ multiplex PCR, lists solely in-frame clones and lacks some. The sample includes some 82,000 clones, roughly 84% of them seen just once. Their antigens remain unidentified. The specimen was unstimulated CD8+ T cells sorted from spleen or lymph node cells, collected before transplant. The receptors were gathered from a human donor who was the organ donor for an intestinal transplant. The CDR3 runs from the conserved cysteine through the conserved F or W. The D gene is left open where the match is weak. Clone size, where shown, is once, few, many, or a class for clones that have expanded.

v_gene	abundance	d_gene	len	j_gene	CDR3aa	CDR3nt
TRBV11-2	NA	NA	19	TRBJ2-6	CASSLARQTTFWVSNVLTF	TGTGCCAGCAGCTTAGCGAGGCAGACAACCTTCTGGGTGTCCAACGTCCTGACTTTC
TRBV6-1	NA	TRBD2	15	TRBJ2-1	CASIELAGSYNEQFF	TGTGCCAGCATCGAACTAGCGGGGTCATACAATGAGCAGTTCTTC
TRBV27	NA	NA	15	TRBJ1-6	CASSFLPAPNSPLHF	TGTGCCAGCAGTTTCTTGCCAGCTCCTAATTCACCCCTCCACTTT
TRBV9	NA	TRBD2	17	TRBJ2-6	CASSKQTGGSGANVLTF	TGTGCCAGCAGTAAACAAACGGGGGGGTCTGGGGCCAACGTCCTGACTTTC
TRBV28	NA	NA	14	TRBJ1-4	CASSPFRGGEKLFF	TGTGCCAGCAGTCCCTTCAGGGGCGGGGAAAAACTGTTTTTT
TRBV19	few	NA	14	TRBJ1-1	CASSIREAPLEAFF	TGTGCCAGTAGTATACGCGAGGCCCCGCTTGAAGCTTTCTTT
TRBV30	NA	NA	12	TRBJ2-1	CAWDPVVNEQFF	TGTGCCTGGGACCCTGTTGTCAATGAGCAGTTCTTC
TRBV6-6	NA	NA	15	TRBJ2-7	CASSYRDNLYYEQYF	TGTGCCAGCAGTTACCGGGACAATCTTTACTACGAGCAGTACTTC
TRBV7-9	NA	NA	14	TRBJ2-1	CASSLGSSWNEQFF	TGTGCCAGCAGCTTAGGGAGTTCCTGGAATGAGCAGTTCTTC
TRBV4-2	NA	NA	17	TRBJ1-1	CASTASAFGGESANTFF	TGTGCCAGCACCGCAAGCGCGTTTGGCGGGGAGTCAGCGAACACTTTCTTT
TRBV21-1	NA	NA	17	TRBJ1-5	CASSKPLRGVGNQPQHF	TGTGCCAGCAGCAAACCCCTTAGGGGCGTTGGCAATCAGCCCCAGCATTTT
TRBV4-1	NA	NA	19	TRBJ2-7	CASSHVREGVLTALYEQYF	TGCGCCAGCAGCCACGTGAGAGAAGGGGTACTCACTGCACTCTACGAGCAGTACTTC
TRBV10-2	once	TRBD1	16	TRBJ1-2	CASSGSVDGTVYGYTF	TGCGCCAGCAGCGGTTCGGTGGACGGGACAGTTTATGGCTACACCTTC
TRBV5-1	NA	NA	16	TRBJ2-4	CASSLDLGATKNIQYF	TGCGCCAGCAGCTTGGACTTGGGGGCGACCAAAAACATTCAGTACTTC
TRBV1	NA	NA	16	TRBJ2-5	CTSSRTSGGSQETQYF	TGCACCAGCAGCCGTACATCCGGGGGCTCTCAAGAGACCCAGTACTTC
TRBV27	NA	TRBD1	14	TRBJ2-3	CASQTGVSTDTQYF	TGTGCCTCCCAGACAGGGGTTAGCACAGATACGCAGTATTTT
TRBV4-1	NA	NA	15	TRBJ1-2	CASSPGWGATYGYTF	TGCGCCAGCAGCCCGGGGTGGGGGGCTACCTATGGCTACACCTTC
TRBV25-1	NA	TRBD1	16	TRBJ1-3	CASRQQGFSAGNTIYF	TGTGCCAGCAGACAACAGGGGTTTTCAGCTGGAAACACCATATATTTT
TRBV19	medium-sized	NA	13	TRBJ1-1	CASSIGQNTEAFF	TGTGCCAGTAGTATTGGACAGAACACTGAAGCTTTCTTT
TRBV10-3	NA	NA	14	TRBJ1-2	CAISESRGAWGYTF	TGTGCCATCAGTGAGTCGAGGGGCGCCTGGGGCTACACCTTC
TRBV7-9	NA	NA	16	TRBJ2-3	CASSPRLGGLTDTQYF	TGTGCCAGCAGCCCACGACTAGGGGGTCTCACAGATACGCAGTATTTT
TRBV2	NA	NA	14	TRBJ2-2	CASSERSYTGELFF	TGTGCCAGCAGTGAACGGTCGTACACCGGGGAGCTGTTTTTT
TRBV27	NA	NA	15	TRBJ2-2	CASSGRGGEHRGAVF	TGTGCCAGCAGCGGGCGAGGAGGCGAACACCGGGGAGCTGTTTTT
TRBV7-8	NA	TRBD1	13	TRBJ1-4	CASSLTGDEKLFF	TGTGCCAGCAGCTTAACAGGGGATGAAAAACTGTTTTTT
TRBV10-3	few	NA	13	TRBJ2-2	CAISESDTGELFF	TGTGCCATCAGTGAGTCCGACACCGGGGAGCTGTTTTTT
TRBV29-1	NA	NA	12	TRBJ1-2	CSVVGHLPGYTF	TGCAGCGTTGTGGGACATCTCCCAGGCTACACCTTC
TRBV7-6	NA	TRBD1	17	TRBJ2-5	CASSLAGTGGFQETQYF	TGTGCCAGCAGCTTAGCAGGGACAGGGGGTTTCCAAGAGACCCAGTACTTC
TRBV6-4	NA	NA	14	TRBJ2-3	CASSESGTADTQYF	TGTGCCAGCAGTGAGTCAGGGACGGCAGATACGCAGTATTTT
TRBV29-1	NA	NA	15	TRBJ1-2	CSVDWDSGVDYGYTF	TGCAGCGTTGATTGGGATTCAGGGGTAGACTATGGCTACACCTTC
TRBV5-4	NA	NA	13	TRBJ2-7	CASSTGLSYEQYF	TGTGCCAGCAGCACAGGTCTCTCCTACGAGCAGTACTTC
TRBV4-1	once	NA	19	TRBJ2-3	CASSQEASPEGPSTDTQYF	TGCGCCAGCAGCCAAGAAGCATCTCCGGAGGGACCGAGCACAGATACGCAGTATTTT
TRBV19	NA	TRBD1	13	TRBJ1-1	CASRVQGATEAFF	TGTGCCAGTCGTGTACAGGGGGCGACTGAAGCTTTCTTT